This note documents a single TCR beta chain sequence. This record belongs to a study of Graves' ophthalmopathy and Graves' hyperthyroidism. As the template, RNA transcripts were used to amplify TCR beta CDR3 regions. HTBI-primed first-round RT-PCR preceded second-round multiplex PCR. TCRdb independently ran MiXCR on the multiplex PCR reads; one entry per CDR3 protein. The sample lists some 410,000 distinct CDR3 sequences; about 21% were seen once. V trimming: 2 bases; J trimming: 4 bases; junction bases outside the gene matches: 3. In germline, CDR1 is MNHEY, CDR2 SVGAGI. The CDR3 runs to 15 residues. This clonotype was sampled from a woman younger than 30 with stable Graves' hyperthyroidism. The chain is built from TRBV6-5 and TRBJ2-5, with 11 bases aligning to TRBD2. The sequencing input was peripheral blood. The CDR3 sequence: CASSYNLAGGETQYF. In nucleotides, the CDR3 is TGTGCCAGCAGTTACAACCTAGCGGGAGGAGAGACCCAGTACTTC.